Included here is one T cell receptor (beta chain) sequence, with context. Its antigen remains unidentified. Profiled with immunoSEQ multiplex PCR; TCRdb holds only in-frame clones, not every one. The sample gives roughly 2,500,000 clones, roughly 93% of which show up once; approximately 0.37% is in the top ten. This CDR3 has 15 residues. The germline V gene encodes CDR1 SGHTA and CDR2 FQGTGA. Trimming left V 1 base short and J 0 bases short, with 7 bases between. The study drew all its donors from Caucasian adults living in Nashville, Tennessee. It was into CD45RA+ naive and CD45RA-negative memory subsets that the CD4+ cells were split. This sample stems from a study of shared clonotypes between healthy human individuals. Notes on the study in general: Blood was the only sampled material, and tissue repertoires likely differ. Larger estimated richness was generally recorded for naive subsets relative to memory subsets.

The sequence derives from a man between 18 and 35 years old in good health. Some clones in this sample may be carry-over from other donors' samples. V gene TRBV7-3 combines with J gene TRBJ1-3; D uncertain. The sequencing sample was made of naive CD4+ T cells from PBMCs. Subset denoted: CD45RA+ positively selected. CDR3 region: CASSLSGHSGNTIYF. The DNA of the CDR3 is TGTGCCAGCAGCTTAAGCGGCCACTCTGGAAACACCATATATTTT.